This TCR beta chain is drawn from a study of T cell responses to AZD1222 COVID-19 vaccine. The protocol was immunoSEQ multiplex PCR, while the TCRdb copy is restricted to in-frame clones and leaves out a portion. The repertoire includes approximately 77,000 clones, roughly 90% of them detected once, and roughly 4.5% sits in the top ten. CDR1 SGHRS and CDR2 YFSETQ come from the germline V gene. CDR3 length equals 14 residues. V gave up 0 bases and J gave up 1 base, with 7 bases separating them. The TCR comes from an adult who received the AZD1222 COVID-19 vaccine. The specimen comprised peripheral blood, sampled 28 days after the second AZD1222 dose. The chain links TRBV5-1 to TRBJ2-5; the D is unclear. CDR3 residues: CASSLGGFQETQYF. DNA for the CDR3: TGCGCCAGCAGCTTGGGCGGTTTCCAAGAGACCCAGTACTTC.